Each of the 13 T cell receptor beta chains below was sequenced from the same sample in a study of CD8 T cells in Susac syndrome. Reverse transcription of about 0.5 to 1 ug RNA was carried out with random hexamers. A single record per CDR3 protein comes from TCRdb applying MiXCR to the immunoSEQ multiplex PCR reads. The sample yields about 150,000 distinct CDR3 sequences, nearly 97% seen once. The sample consisted of CD8+ T cells from PBMCs. The source of these receptors is a human donor with multiple sclerosis.

The chain joins TRBV5-1 to TRBJ1-6, with 7 positions matching TRBD1. Trimming at V came to 3 bases and at J to 8 bases, leaving 2 bases not matched to a gene. CDR3 size: 13 residues. Germline lookup yields CDR1 SGHRS and CDR2 YFSETQ. The CDR3 DNA reads as TGCGCCAGCAGCTCCACAGGGGATTCACCCCTCCACTTT. Protein: CASSSTGDSPLHF.

V and J are TRBV3-1 and TRBJ1-1; D is uncertain. The CDR3 is 14 residues long. The germline gives CDR1 LGHDT, CDR2 YNNKEL (reference sequence). Trimming took 0 bases from V and 6 from J, leaving 11 bases between them. The CDR3 sequence: CASSQEVGFAEAFF. The CDR3 bases are TGTGCCAGCAGCCAAGAGGTGGGGTTCGCTGAAGCTTTCTTT.

The chain joins TRBV9 to TRBJ2-1; maybe TRBD1 (6 bases). Between the trimmed V and J ends, which lost 4 bases and 9 bases, there was a span of 11 bases. The CDR3 extends over 12 amino acids. Germline lookup yields CDR1 SGDLS and CDR2 YYNGEE. The CDR3 region has the DNA TGTGCCAGCAGCAAGGGGGTCAGTGAGCAGTTCTTC. Its translation is CASSKGVSEQFF.

The rearrangement joins TRBV2 to TRBJ1-1; 7 positions match TRBD1. Looked up from germline, CDR1 is SNHLY and CDR2 is FYNNEI. The CDR3 has 15 amino acids. Trimming cost V 8 bases and J 1 base; bases outside gene matches: 10. CDR3 nucleotides: TGTGCCAGCGACGAGGGGGCGATGGAGAACACTGAAGCTTTCTTT. It is translated as CASDEGAMENTEAFF. The whole variable domain, remainder taken from reference TRBV2 and TRBJ1-1, is EPEVTQTPSHQVTQMGQEVILRCVPISNHLYFYWYRQILGQKVEFLVSFYNNEISEKSEIFDDQFSVERPDGSNFTLKIRSTKLEDSAMYFCASDEGAMENTEAFFGQGTRLTVV.

The V and J genes are TRBV12-3 or TRBV12-4 and TRBJ1-6; D is unclear. V was pared by 7 bases and J by 10 bases, with 14 bases between. There are 13 residues in the CDR3. The CDR3 spells CASTRALGSPLHF. The DNA of the CDR3 is TGTGCCAGCACCCGGGCCCTGGGGTCACCCCTCCACTTT.

V and J are TRBV12-3 or TRBV12-4 and TRBJ2-7, with TRBD2 as a possible D gene (6 bases). The V gene lost 2 bases and the J gene lost 6 bases, with 17 bases spanning the gap. This CDR3 spans 15 amino acids. The CDR3, as DNA: TGTGCCAGCAGTTTATGGGAGGTCAACCCCGGCGAGCAGTACTTC. Its protein is CASSLWEVNPGEQYF.

This chain joins TRBV4-1 and TRBJ2-7; TRBD2 matches at 9 bases. Germline loops: CDR1 MGHRA, CDR2 YSYEKL. Trimming cost V 1 base and J 6 bases; bases outside gene matches: 4. The CDR3 is 14 residues long. CDR3 sequence reads: CASSQGTSAGEQYF. CDR3 sequence (DNA): TGCGCCAGCAGCCAAGGGACTAGCGCGGGCGAGCAGTACTTC.

This clonotype was seen a single time. The rearrangement joins TRBV12-3 or TRBV12-4 to TRBJ1-2, with 9 positions matching TRBD1. J was trimmed by 2 bases and V by 4 bases; bases with no gene match: 2. There are 14 residues in the CDR3. CDR3 bases: TGTGCCAGCAGTTGGGGGACAGGGAACTATGGCTACACCTTC. It translates to CASSWGTGNYGYTF.

This rearrangement joins TRBV7-9 to TRBJ2-5, with D unresolved. The CDR3 contains 12 residues. Between the trimmed V and J ends, which lost 6 bases and 1 base, there was a span of 6 bases. Per germline, CDR1 SEHNR and CDR2 FQNEAQ (reference sequence). CDR3 DNA: TGTGCCAGCAGGGCTTCCCAAGAGACCCAGTACTTC. Its translation is CASRASQETQYF.

The V gene is TRBV9, the J gene TRBJ2-3; TRBD2 matches at 13 bases. V was pared by 4 bases and J by 0 bases, with 5 bases of the junction left unmatched. Germline V gene data show CDR1 as SGDLS and CDR2 as YYNGEE. The CDR3 sequence is 17 residues long. The CDR3 spells CASSPGTSGASTDTQYF. CDR3 sequence (DNA): TGTGCCAGCAGCCCAGGGACTAGCGGGGCGAGCACAGATACGCAGTATTTT.

This chain uses TRBV29-1 with TRBJ1-1; maybe TRBD1 (5 bases). Germline CDR1 SQVTM, CDR2 ANQGSEA. This CDR3 is built from 12 residues. V gave up 6 bases and J gave up 1 base, with 9 bases separating them. CDR3 coding DNA: TGCAGCGTGATCCAGGGGAACACTGAAGCTTTCTTT. Its translation is CSVIQGNTEAFF.

This sequence joins TRBV4-2 and TRBJ2-3; 7 bases match TRBD1. Germline CDR1 is LGHNA and CDR2 is YNFKEQ. CDR3 length: 15 amino acids. J lost 1 base, V lost 1 base, and 2 bases had no gene match. The CDR3: CASSQVGGRTDTQYF. CDR3 nucleotides: TGTGCCAGCAGCCAAGTAGGGGGCCGCACAGATACGCAGTATTTT.

This sequence joins TRBV9 and TRBJ1-2; D is unresolved. The ends were cut back, 0 bases at V and 3 bases at J, with 15 bases in the middle. Germline V gene data show CDR1 as SGDLS and CDR2 as YYNGEE. There are 16 residues in the CDR3. The CDR3 coding sequence is TGTGCCAGCAGCGTAGATTCAACCGGCGCCGACTATGGCTACACCTTC. Encoded protein: CASSVDSTGADYGYTF. The entire variable domain, with the rest obtained from reference TRBV9 and TRBJ1-2, is as follows: DSGVTQTPKHLITATGQRVTLRCSPRSGDLSVYWYQQSLDQGLQFLIQYYNGEERAKGNILERFSAQQFPDLHSELNLSSLELGDSALYFCASSVDSTGADYGYTFGSGTRLTVV.